One and the same sample provided the 8 T cell receptor beta chains below, sequenced in a study of T cell responses to AZD1222 COVID-19 vaccine. Sequencing used immunoSEQ multiplex PCR; TCRdb keeps in-frame clones, though not all of them. The data hold some 100,000 clones, with approximately 84% observed a single time. The sequencing used peripheral blood, collected on day 0 of AZD1222 vaccination. The receptors derive from an adult in good health.

The J gene is TRBJ1-1, the V gene TRBV19; TRBD1 matches 9 bases. With 4 bases clipped from V and 4 bases from J, the junction kept 7 bases outside the gene matches. Germline V CDR1 and CDR2: LNHDA, SQIVND (reference sequence). This CDR3 has 15 amino acids. CDR3 region: CASSTTGGRPTEAFF. The CDR3 DNA is TGTGCCAGTAGTACTACAGGGGGCCGCCCCACTGAAGCTTTCTTT. Together with reference TRBV19 and TRBJ1-1, the CDR3 gives the full variable domain: DGGITQSPKYLFRKEGQNVTLSCEQNLNHDAMYWYRQDPGQGLRLIYYSQIVNDFQKGDIAEGYSVSREKKESFPLTVTSAQKNPTAFYLCASSTTGGRPTEAFFGQGTRLTVV.

This clone was seen once. The chain joins TRBV6-4 to TRBJ1-2, with 7 bases fitting TRBD1. Germline CDR1 MRHNA, CDR2 SNTAGT. The CDR3 has 12 amino acids. The V segment lost 3 bases and the J segment 8 bases; nucleotides outside the gene matches: 3. The CDR3 DNA reads as TGTGCCAGCAGTGAACAGGGGATCGGCTACACCTTC. Its translation: CASSEQGIGYTF.

The CDR3 spells CARGRSNYGYTF. The CDR3 nucleotides are TGTGCCAGGGGGCGGAGTAACTATGGCTACACCTTC. This rearrangement joins TRBV2 to TRBJ1-2; D is possibly TRBD1 (5 bases). This CDR3 spans 12 amino acids. CDR1 is SNHLY and CDR2 is FYNNEI in the germline V gene. V shed 9 bases and J shed 1 base, with 9 bases lying between them.

The chain couples TRBV5-4 to TRBJ2-1; 11 bases fit TRBD2. CDR1 is SGHNT and CDR2 is YYREEE in the germline V gene (reference sequence). The CDR3 totals 14 residues. Trimming removed 4 bases from V and 6 bases from J; junction bases left unmatched: 3. Here the CDR3 DNA reads TGTGCCAGCAGCCCGGGACTAGCGGTCAATGAGCAGTTCTTC. This sequence encodes CASSPGLAVNEQFF.

This clone was detected a few times. The J gene is TRBJ2-5, the V gene TRBV5-6; D is possibly TRBD2 (6 bases). CDR1 SGHDT and CDR2 YYEEEE come from the germline V gene. The CDR3 runs 18 residues. V was pared by 0 bases and J by 4 bases, with 22 bases between. CDR3 region: CASSLAGRELVSGETQYF. The CDR3 DNA is TGTGCCAGCAGCTTGGCCGGGAGAGAGCTTGTGTCGGGAGAGACCCAGTACTTC. The full variable domain, rest sourced from reference TRBV5-6 and TRBJ2-5, is DAGVTQSPTHLIKTRGQQVTLRCSPKSGHDTVSWYQQALGQGPQFIFQYYEEEERQRGNFPDRFSGHQFPNYSSELNVNALLLGDSALYLCASSLAGRELVSGETQYFGPGTRLLVL.

V and J are TRBV6-5 and TRBJ2-2; D unclear. The CDR3 sequence is 13 residues long. Germline CDR1 reads MNHEY; CDR2 reads SVGAGI. Trimming shortened V by 6 bases and J by 1 base, and 6 bases separated the two germline ends. The CDR3 nucleotides are TGTGCCAGCAGCCCGGGGAACACCGGGGAGCTGTTTTTT. Its protein is CASSPGNTGELFF.

This clone occurred a few times. CDR3 bases: TGTGCCAGCAGCACCCTAGCGGGAGTTCCCTACGAGCAGTACTTC. Protein sequence: CASSTLAGVPYEQYF. V and J are TRBV7-2 and TRBJ2-7; the match to TRBD2 covers 10 bases. This CDR3 region has 15 residues. Germline values: CDR1 SGHTA, CDR2 FQGNSA. After removal of 5 bases from V and 2 bases from J, the junction contained 6 bases not matched to a gene.

The chain uses TRBV12-3 or TRBV12-4 and TRBJ1-2, with TRBD1 matching 10 bases. The CDR3 runs 13 residues. Unmatched junction bases numbered 3, after V lost 6 bases and J lost 5 bases. The CDR3 spells CASREGQGYGYTF. In DNA form, the CDR3 reads TGTGCCAGCAGAGAGGGACAGGGGTATGGCTACACCTTC.